One and the same sample provided the 27 T cell receptor beta chains below, sequenced in a study of blood T cells in healthy people across ages. Through a sample-barcoded 5' primer and a J-beta primer mix, a second PCR was run for roughly 6 to 11 cycles. MiXCR, applied by TCRdb to the 5' RACE reads, yields one record per CDR3 protein. The repertoire has about 720,000 distinct CDR3 sequences, about 24% of them found once; the top ten carry around a fifth. The specimen sequenced was blood. These receptors came from a man aged 70-80 years in good health.

A note on this clonotype: At one end, the junction sequence differs from germline, possibly due to a read error. The J gene is TRBJ1-1, the V gene TRBV29-1; D is perhaps TRBD1 (6 bases). CDR3 size: 13 residues. Germline CDR1 SQVTM, CDR2 ANQGSEA. This CDR3 reads CRVEGQTNTEAFF. The CDR3, as DNA: TGCAGAGTTGAAGGACAGACCAACACTGAAGCTTTCTTT.

This chain uses TRBV30 with TRBJ1-2; perhaps TRBD1 as D (5 bases). Germline lookup yields CDR1 GTSNPN and CDR2 SVGIG (reference sequence). The V end lost 5 bases, the J end lost 2 bases, and 12 bases lay between the germline ends. The CDR3 extends over 13 amino acids. The CDR3 loop reads CAWSDTFNYGYTF. CDR3 bases: TGTGCCTGGTCGGACACTTTCAACTATGGCTACACCTTC.

There are a few counts of this clonotype. This chain links TRBV12-3 or TRBV12-4 with TRBJ2-5; no firm D call. Gene TRBJ2-1 matches the end of the DNA better, so the J call may be wrong. This CDR3 has 11 amino acids. The CDR3 sequence: CASSFKAEQFF. CDR3 sequence (DNA): TGTGCCAGCAGTTTCAAAGCGGAGCAGTTCTTC.

This chain joins TRBV29-1 and TRBJ2-3; no firm D call. Germline V gene sequence: CDR1 SQVTM, CDR2 ANQGSEA. CDR3 size: 12 residues. V gave up 5 bases and J gave up 4 bases, with 10 bases separating them. CDR3 loop: CSVPDVADTQYF. The CDR3 coding sequence is TGCAGCGTTCCCGATGTGGCAGATACGCAGTATTTT.

The rearrangement joins TRBV11-2 to TRBJ2-5, with D possibly matching TRBD1 (6 bases). The germline CDR1 and CDR2 sequences are SGHAT and FQNNGV. V lost 4 bases and J 4 bases, leaving 13 bases between the germline ends. The CDR3 loop spans 14 amino acids. The CDR3 spells CASSSRGTGETQYF. DNA of the CDR3: TGTGCCAGCAGCTCGAGGGGGACGGGAGAGACCCAGTACTTC. Supplemented by reference TRBV11-2 and TRBJ2-5, the full variable domain reads EAGVAQSPRYKIIEKRQSVAFWCNPISGHATLYWYQQILGQGPKLLIQFQNNGVVDDSQLPKDRFSAERLKGVDSTLKIQPAKLEDSAVYLCASSSRGTGETQYFGPGTRLLVL.

V gene TRBV29-1 combines with J gene TRBJ2-7; TRBD1 aligns across 7 bases. This CDR3 comprises 12 residues. V lost 4 bases and J lost 3; bases outside the gene matches: 3. Germline CDR1 and CDR2: SQVTM and ANQGSEA. CDR3 residues: CSVVTGIYEQYF. The CDR3, as DNA: TGCAGCGTTGTGACAGGGATCTACGAGCAGTACTTC.

The sample holds one count of this clonotype. One end of the junction does not line up with germline, which may come from a read error. The genes are TRBV7-2 and TRBJ1-1; D is perhaps TRBD1 (5 bases). Germline V gene lookup returns CDR1 SGHTA and CDR2 FQGNSA. CDR3 length equals 12 residues. DNA of the CDR3: TGTGCCAGCAGCATGCACGGGGGTGAAGCTCTCTTT. Translation: CASSMHGGEALF. The full variable domain, with the rest looked up from reference TRBV7-2 and TRBJ1-1, is GAGVSQSPSNKVTEKGKDVELRCDPISGHTALYWYRQSLGQGLEFLIYFQGNSAPDKSGLPSDRFSAERTGGSVSTLTIQRTQQEDSAVYLCASSMHGGEALFGQGTRLTVV.

This chain connects TRBV29-1 to TRBJ2-3, with D hard to call. The germline gives CDR1 SQVTM, CDR2 ANQGSEA. The CDR3 consists of 12 residues. V lost 3 bases to trimming and J lost 0 bases, with 4 bases between them. In DNA, the CDR3 is TGCAGCGTTGACCGCAGCACAGATACGCAGTATTTT. This gives the protein CSVDRSTDTQYF.

This clonotype occurred a few times. The CDR3 sequence: CASSQDHQRPTDTQYF. CDR3 sequence (DNA): TGCGCCAGCAGCCAAGACCATCAGCGACCCACAGATACGCAGTATTTT. This chain joins TRBV4-3 and TRBJ2-3; D not resolved. CDR1 LGHNA and CDR2 YSLEER come from the germline V gene. The CDR3 consists of 16 residues. Trimming cost V 0 bases and J 2 bases, with 12 bases left between them.

The chain carries TRBV18 and TRBJ1-6; a weak D match, TRBD1 (6 bases). Germline CDR1 is KGHSH and CDR2 is LQKENI. V was cut by 6 bases and J by 7 bases, with 16 bases left in between. The CDR3 loop spans 15 amino acids. The CDR3 loop is CASSQRGGKNSPLHF. Here the CDR3 DNA reads TGTGCCAGCTCCCAGCGAGGGGGGAAAAATTCACCCCTCCACTTT.

This clonotype has ten or more counts. The V call is TRBV7-8, the J call TRBJ2-5, with 7 nucleotides matching TRBD2. CDR3 length: 14 residues. Unmatched junction bases numbered 6, after V lost 3 bases and J lost 5 bases. CDR1 and CDR2 (germline): SGHVS, FQNEAQ. This chain's CDR3 is CASSFMGGDETQYF. CDR3 in DNA: TGTGCCAGCAGCTTCATGGGGGGGGATGAGACCCAGTACTTC.

This chain connects TRBV29-1 to TRBJ2-5; 11 bases match TRBD2. Trimming took 5 bases from V and 2 from J; bases not matched to a gene: 7. Per the germline V gene, CDR1 is SQVTM and CDR2 is ANQGSEA. This CDR3 spans 15 amino acids. This chain's CDR3 is CSVITGTSGQETQYF. CDR3 DNA: TGCAGCGTTATTACCGGGACTAGCGGTCAAGAGACCCAGTACTTC.

This clonotype was detected many times. The chain joins TRBV5-1 to TRBJ2-3; 9 nucleotides match TRBD2. Germline CDR1 SGHRS, CDR2 YFSETQ. V shed 0 bases and J 5 bases; nucleotides not matched to a gene: 7. This CDR3 region has 16 residues. The CDR3 coding sequence is TGCGCCAGCAGCTTGGAGCGGCGGGGGGGGATAGATACGCAGTATTTT. It specifies CASSLERRGGIDTQYF.

This clonotype was observed a handful of times. The J gene is TRBJ2-7, the V gene TRBV6-1; 8 bases are shared with TRBD1. Looked up from germline, CDR1 is MNHNS and CDR2 is SASEGT. V trimming: 6 bases; J trimming: 4 bases; junction bases outside the gene matches: 11. CDR3 size: 15 residues. The CDR3 sequence is CASRLQTGQGYEQYV. The DNA of the CDR3 is TGTGCCAGCAGACTACAGACAGGACAGGGATACGAGCAGTACGTC.

This clonotype was found a few times. The chain is built from TRBV20-1 and TRBJ1-5; the D gene is possibly TRBD1 (6 bases). Between the trimmed V and J ends, which lost 6 bases and 4 bases, there was a span of 16 bases. The CDR3 length is 14 residues. The germline CDR1 and CDR2 sequences are DFQATT and SNEGSKA (reference sequence). For the CDR3, the DNA is TGCAGTGCCATACAGGGACGTCCAAATCAGCCCCAGCATTTT. Translating it yields CSAIQGRPNQPQHF.

The chain combines TRBV12-3 or TRBV12-4 with TRBJ2-7; tentatively, D is TRBD1 or TRBD2 (5 bases each). The CDR3 extends over 12 amino acids. Trimming stripped 3 bases from V and 5 bases from J, with 8 bases between. CDR3 sequence (DNA): TGTGCCAGCAGTTTTAGGGACCACGAGCAGTACGTC. Translating it yields CASSFRDHEQYV.

This clonotype was observed a single time. The CDR3 protein is CASSWNGYEQYV. The CDR3 DNA follows: TGTGCCAGCAGTTGGAACGGTTACGAGCAGTACGTC. The chain has TRBV6-2 or TRBV6-3 and TRBJ2-1; D unresolved. TRBJ2-7 matches the DNA end more closely, so the J call is doubtful. CDR3 size: 12 residues. Germline V gene sequence: CDR1 MNHEY, CDR2 SVGEGT.

This clonotype has a handful of counts. The chain employs TRBV7-9 and TRBJ2-1, with D possibly matching TRBD1 (6 bases). The last part of the DNA fits TRBJ2-7 better; the J call may be wrong. Germline loops: CDR1 SEHNR, CDR2 FQNEAQ (reference sequence). This CDR3 has 13 residues. The CDR3 region is CASSPRGIYEQYF. The CDR3 nucleotides read TGTGCCAGCAGCCCCAGGGGTATCTACGAGCAGTACTTC.

The chain employs TRBV6-6 and TRBJ2-1; D perhaps matches TRBD1 (6 bases). V lost 3 bases to trimming and J lost 2 bases, with 8 bases between them. Per germline, CDR1 MNHNY and CDR2 SVGAGI (reference sequence). This CDR3 region has 14 residues. The CDR3 nucleotides are TGTGCCAGCAGTTATCCAGGGGCCTACAATGAGCAGTTCTTC. This sequence encodes CASSYPGAYNEQFF.

This chain connects TRBV7-9 to TRBJ2-5; the match to TRBD1 covers 9 bases. Germline V gene data show CDR1 as SEHNR and CDR2 as FQNEAQ (reference sequence). The CDR3 contains 16 residues. The J segment lost 2 bases and the V segment lost 3 bases, leaving 7 bases of the junction unmatched. In DNA form, the CDR3 reads TGTGCCAGCAGCTTTCCCCGGGACAGGGTTCAAGAGACCCAGTACTTC. It is translated as CASSFPRDRVQETQYF. Full variable domain (remainder filled in from reference TRBV7-9 and TRBJ2-5): DTGVSQNPRHKITKRGQNVTFRCDPISEHNRLYWYRQTLGQGPEFLTYFQNEAQLEKSRLLSDRFSAERPKGSFSTLEIQRTEQGDSAMYLCASSFPRDRVQETQYFGPGTRLLVL.

This clonotype was detected only a few times. The chain has TRBV27 and TRBJ2-1, with TRBD2 identical over 10 bases. The CDR3 totals 19 residues. Germline-derived CDR1 and CDR2 are MNHEY and SMNVEV (reference sequence). The V segment lost 3 bases and the J segment 2 bases; nucleotides outside the gene matches: 13. CDR3 sequence: CASSFRSLAGVGAYNEQFF. The CDR3, as DNA: TGTGCCAGCAGTTTTCGTAGCCTAGCGGGAGTGGGCGCCTACAATGAGCAGTTCTTC.

V is TRBV2 and J is TRBJ1-6; no clear D. The V gene lost 3 bases and the J gene lost 0 bases, with 6 bases spanning the gap. CDR3 length: 15 amino acids. The germline V gene encodes CDR1 SNHLY and CDR2 FYNNEI. The CDR3 sequence: CASSEQSSYNSPLHF. The CDR3 nucleotides read TGTGCCAGCAGTGAGCAGAGCTCCTATAATTCACCCCTCCACTTT.

A few counts support this clonotype. The chain couples TRBV10-3 to TRBJ1-4; TRBD1 might be the D (5 bases). Germline assignment: CDR1 ENHRY and CDR2 SYGVKD. The ends were cut back, 2 bases at V and 7 bases at J, with 11 bases in the middle. The CDR3 extends over 14 amino acids. Here the CDR3 reads CAISEDTQGEKLFF. CDR3 bases: TGTGCCATCAGTGAGGACACCCAGGGTGAAAAACTGTTTTTT.

This clonotype was picked up a small number of times. The chain uses TRBV20-1 and TRBJ1-5; D not certain. Per the germline V gene, CDR1 is DFQATT and CDR2 is SNEGSKA (reference sequence). V dropped 1 base and J dropped 1 base, with 5 bases sitting between them. The CDR3 is 13 amino acids. The CDR3 here is CSARGTSNQPQHF. The CDR3 nucleotides read TGCAGTGCTAGAGGCACGAGCAATCAGCCCCAGCATTTT.

This clonotype was observed many times. The chain recombines TRBV4-1 with TRBJ2-7; 7 bases map to TRBD2. The germline CDR1 and CDR2 sequences are MGHRA and YSYEKL. The CDR3 consists of 16 residues. The J segment lost 7 bases and the V segment lost 3 bases, leaving 15 bases of the junction unmatched. Here the CDR3 DNA reads TGCGCCAGCAGCCACACCGGGACTACATCCCGGTTGGAGCAGTACTTC. Its translation is CASSHTGTTSRLEQYF.

The genes are TRBV20-1 and TRBJ2-1; possibly TRBD1 or TRBD2 for D (7 bases each). CDR1 and CDR2 from the germline V gene are DFQATT and SNEGSKA (reference sequence). The germline V and J ends were trimmed by 6 bases and 9 bases, with 12 bases remaining between them. The CDR3 covers 11 residues. The CDR3 region has the DNA TGCAGTGCCCAGGGGGGGTTTGAGCAGTTCTTC. Amino acid sequence: CSAQGGFEQFF.

This clonotype came up a few times. The chain is built from TRBV10-3 and TRBJ2-7; tentatively, D is TRBD2 (6 bases). This CDR3 is built from 13 residues. Trimming left V 7 bases short and J 1 base short, with 11 bases between. Germline V CDR1 and CDR2: ENHRY, SYGVKD. CDR3 bases: TGTGCCATCATGGCGGGGTCATCCTACGAGCAGTACTTC. Residues: CAIMAGSSYEQYF.